This TCR beta chain was recovered during a study of T cells in Graves' hyperthyroidism and ophthalmopathy. The germline V gene encodes CDR1 SGHTA and CDR2 FQGNSA. This CDR3 comprises 13 residues. The V gene end was trimmed by 4 bases and the J gene end by 4 bases; junction bases not matched to a gene: 2. This clonotype was picked up many times. RNA transcripts served as the template for amplifying TCR beta CDR3 regions. HTBI primers drove first-round RT-PCR of the TCR CDR3. TCRdb processed the multiplex PCR reads anew with MiXCR; each CDR3 protein has one entry. The table records 400,000 to 550,000 distinct CDR3 sequences, about an eighth of them present only once.

The sequence was collected from a woman younger than 35 with Graves' hyperthyroidism. The sample comprised blood. This chain joins TRBV7-2 and TRBJ2-3; TRBD2 matches at 7 bases. The CDR3 coding sequence is TGTGCCAGCAGCTATAGCGGGTCAGATACGCAGTATTTT. Its translation is CASSYSGSDTQYF.